The TCR beta chain described here comes from a study of T cells in Graves' hyperthyroidism and ophthalmopathy. What was amplified from RNA transcripts were TCR beta CDR3 regions. The HTBI primer set served for first-round RT-PCR of the TCR CDR3. MiXCR, applied by TCRdb to the multiplex PCR reads, yields one record per CDR3 protein. The sample records 300,000 to 450,000 distinct CDR3 sequences, about 14% being singletons. The CDR3 is 15 amino acids. Germline-derived CDR1 and CDR2 are SGHTA and FQGTGA. Trimming stripped 5 bases from V and 6 bases from J, with 17 bases between. Sequenced input: blood. The chain carries TRBV7-3 and TRBJ2-1; perhaps TRBD2 as D (6 bases). The sequence derives from a woman under 40 with Graves' ophthalmopathy. In DNA form, the CDR3 reads TGTGCCAGCAGCGACCAAGCGGGTTACGGCAATGAGCAGTTCTTC. Amino acids: CASSDQAGYGNEQFF.